Shown below are 2 T cell receptor beta chains from a single sample sequenced in a study of beta chain features in type 1 diabetes. The authors reverse transcribed all of the isolated RNA, so sequencing captured expressed TCRB transcripts. TCRdb's copy holds only in-frame clones and misses some; the assay was immunoSEQ multiplex PCR. The sample yields approximately 380,000 clones, about 16% seen once. Sequenced: naive CD4+ T cells from blood. These receptors were taken from a woman aged 18-30 years in good health.

The gene calls are TRBV19 and TRBJ2-7; TRBD1 matches 7 bases. The CDR3 contains 14 residues. The germline V gene encodes CDR1 LNHDA and CDR2 SQIVND (reference sequence). J gave up 6 bases and V 5 bases, and 10 bases lay outside the gene matches. The CDR3 region has the DNA TGTGCCAGTAGTGCTACCGGGACAGCACGCGAGCAGTACTTC. Translation gives CASSATGTAREQYF.

The chain combines TRBV23-1 with TRBJ1-1; no reliable D call. TRBV23-1 is an open reading frame, and its role is uncertain. The V and J ends lost 4 bases and 4 bases respectively, with 13 bases between them. The CDR3 runs to 14 residues. The CDR3, as DNA: TGCGCCAGCAGTCCGACGGTAGGAGGCACTGAAGCTTTCTTT. Protein product: CASSPTVGGTEAFF.